This T cell receptor (beta chain) was found in a study of blood T cell repertoires in COVID-19. About the research overall: Samples taken during acute and convalescent COVID-19 were collected in the United States, Italy and Spain. The analysed material was cDNA or gDNA that came from T cells, B-cell-depleted T cells, or PBMCs.

In the authors' methods: Amplification with reference gene primers provided the estimates of nucleated cell counts. The table came from immunoSEQ multiplex PCR; TCRdb's copy has only in-frame clones and leaves some out. That table supplies the V and J calls and clone size; D and trimming were determined from the DNA. Counted here are around 160,000 clones, approximately 90% occurring once; the ten biggest clones make up roughly 2%. The CDR3 runs 16 residues. V lost 0 bases and J 3 bases, leaving 12 bases between the germline ends. Germline lookup yields CDR1 KGHSH and CDR2 LQKENI. Material: peripheral blood. This TCR was sampled from a man aged 18-30 years with acute or convalescent COVID-19. This chain connects TRBV18 to TRBJ2-1; D possibly corresponds to TRBD2 (6 bases). CDR3 DNA sequence: TGTGCCAGCTCACCACCGGGTCTAGCGAGCTACAATGAGCAGTTCTTC. This gives the protein CASSPPGLASYNEQFF. Looking up the rest from reference TRBV18 and TRBJ2-1 gives the full variable domain: NAGVMQNPRHLVRRRGQEARLRCSPMKGHSHVYWYRQLPEEGLKFMVYLQKENIIDESGMPKERFSAEFPKEGPSILRIQQVVRGDSAAYFCASSPPGLASYNEQFFGPGTRLTVL.